Following are 5 T cell receptor beta chains from one sample sequenced in a study of blood T cell repertoires in COVID-19. Assay used: immunoSEQ multiplex PCR; TCRdb lists only in-frame clones, some missing. Of 200,000 or so clones in the sample, about 88% were seen once. Material for sequencing was peripheral blood. The receptors come from an older man with active or convalescent COVID-19.

This chain uses TRBV5-1 with TRBJ2-5, with a possible D match to TRBD1 (5 bases). Trimming stripped 4 bases from V and 1 base from J, with 8 bases between. CDR1 and CDR2 (germline): SGHRS, YFSETQ. This CDR3 contains 13 residues. In nucleotides, the CDR3 is TGCGCCAGCAGCAAGGGGTCCCAAGAGACCCAGTACTTC. Residues: CASSKGSQETQYF.

The V call is TRBV28, the J call TRBJ2-3, with D possibly matching TRBD1 (5 bases). CDR1 is MDHEN and CDR2 is SYDVKM in the germline V gene. The CDR3 runs to 15 residues. Trimming cost V 7 bases and J 4 bases, with 18 bases left between them. The CDR3 nucleotides read TGTGCCAGCACCACGAAAGGGCAGGGTGCAGATACGCAGTATTTT. It yields the protein CASTTKGQGADTQYF.

CDR3 in DNA: TGTGCCAGAAGCTCGTACGGGCGGGGGCCAGAGACCCAGTACTTC. This translates into CARSSYGRGPETQYF. The genes are TRBV5-3 and TRBJ2-5, with a tentative D call TRBD2 (7 bases). Being an ORF, TRBV5-3 has a function that is uncertain. The CDR3 extends over 15 amino acids. Trimming took off 3 bases at V and 4 bases at J, with 16 bases between the two ends.

CDR3 sequence (DNA): TGTGCCATCAGACAGCCGTCTGGAAACACCATATATTTT. Protein sequence: CAIRQPSGNTIYF. V and J are TRBV10-3 and TRBJ1-3; D gene uncertain. Germline loops: CDR1 ENHRY, CDR2 SYGVKD. CDR3 length equals 13 residues. Trimming removed 6 bases from V and 1 base from J, with 7 bases in between.

The chain combines TRBV7-2 with TRBJ2-1; 7 bases are shared with TRBD1. Germline loops: CDR1 SGHTA, CDR2 FQGNSA. The CDR3 sequence is 16 residues long. Trimming removed 7 bases from V and 0 bases from J; junction bases left unmatched: 9. The CDR3 is CASTKGGGPSYNEQFF. The CDR3 DNA reads TGTGCCAGCACCAAAGGGGGCGGCCCCTCCTACAATGAGCAGTTCTTC.